This T cell receptor (beta chain) was retrieved from a study of blood T cell repertoires in COVID-19. Study at large: From the United States, Italy and Spain came samples of acute and convalescent COVID-19. Sources were T cells, B-cell-depleted T cells, or PBMCs; the material itself was cDNA or gDNA.

Germline V gene data show CDR1 as SGHVS and CDR2 as FQNEAQ. The CDR3 extends over 15 amino acids. The germline V and J ends were trimmed by 4 bases and 5 bases, with 17 bases remaining between them. In the original analysis: Reference gene primers were amplified, and this amplification served to estimate nucleated cell counts. Sequenced by immunoSEQ multiplex PCR; TCRdb stores in-frame clones only, minus some. Clonal size and the V and J genes are those of that table, whereas D and trimming came from the DNA. The data hold hundreds of thousands of clones, with 88% observed a single time. The TCR sequence derives from a young man with active or convalescent COVID-19. The genes are TRBV7-8 and TRBJ1-2; D is undetermined. Material for sequencing was peripheral blood. CDR3 loop: CASSSDSRGFYGYTF. The CDR3, as DNA: TGTGCCAGCAGCTCCGATTCCCGGGGATTTTATGGCTACACCTTC.